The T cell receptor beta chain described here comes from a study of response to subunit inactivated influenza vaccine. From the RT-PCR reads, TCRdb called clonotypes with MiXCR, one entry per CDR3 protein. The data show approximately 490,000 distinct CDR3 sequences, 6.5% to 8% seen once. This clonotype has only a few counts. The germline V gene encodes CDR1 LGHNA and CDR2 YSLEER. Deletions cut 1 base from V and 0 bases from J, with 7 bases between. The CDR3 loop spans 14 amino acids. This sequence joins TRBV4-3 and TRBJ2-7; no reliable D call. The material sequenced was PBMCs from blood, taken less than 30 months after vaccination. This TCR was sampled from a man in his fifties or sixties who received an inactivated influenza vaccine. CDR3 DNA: TGCGCCAGCAGCCAAGCGGCAGTCTCCTACGAGCAGTACTTC. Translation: CASSQAAVSYEQYF.